This TCR beta chain was recorded in a study of blood T cell repertoires in COVID-19. About the study: Nucleic acid was either cDNA or gDNA, and it came from T cells, B-cell-depleted T cells, or PBMCs.

The CDR3 has 15 residues. The germline gives CDR1 SGDLS, CDR2 YYNGEE. Trimming cost V 0 bases and J 1 base, with 10 bases left between them. Methods used by the authors: Researchers report that nucleated cell counts were estimated from reference gene primer amplification. This table comes from immunoSEQ multiplex PCR, and its TCRdb copy is limited to in-frame clones, with some not included. The V and J calls and clone size are taken from that table; D and trimming were inferred from the DNA. This sample has nearly 70,000 clones, with roughly 90% found just once. This receptor was taken from a man aged 35 to 55 with COVID-19, enrolled during active disease. Input material: peripheral blood. The chain carries TRBV9 and TRBJ1-2; D not resolved. CDR3 bases: TGTGCCAGCAGCGTAGATCCCAGGTTTAACTATGGCTACACCTTC. Protein sequence: CASSVDPRFNYGYTF.